This TCR beta chain was retrieved from a study of shared clonotypes between healthy human individuals. The wider study: CD4 naive cells filled three plates per donor, CD4 memory three, CD8 naive two and CD8 memory one.

The assay was immunoSEQ multiplex PCR, and TCRdb's table has in-frame clones only and misses some. Of 640,000 or so clones listed, 60% to 80% were seen once; the top ten hold approximately 1.8%. The sample taken for sequencing was memory CD4+ T cells sorted from blood. The subset is: CD45RA-negative fraction. The clonotype comes from a woman between 25 and 40 years old in good health.

The CDR3 region is CASSAGNTEAFF. The CDR3 nucleotides are TGTGCCAGCAGTGCAGGGAACACTGAAGCTTTCTTT. The chain has TRBV6-5 and TRBJ1-1; D call uncertain. Germline CDR1 is MNHEY and CDR2 is SVGAGI. The V end lost 5 bases, the J end lost 1 base, and 5 bases lay between the germline ends. The CDR3 has 12 residues.